Given below is one T cell receptor beta chain in context. Its antigen is currently unknown. The germline gives CDR1 SEHNR, CDR2 FQNEAQ (reference sequence). This CDR3 has 15 amino acids. The cDNA of both the TCRalpha and TCRbeta chains was subjected to two nested PCRs of around 15 and 10 cycles. TCRdb reanalyzed the 5' RACE reads, giving one entry per CDR3 protein sequence and no DNA. This repertoire comprises 300,000 to 350,000 distinct CDR3 sequences; its ten largest clones make up 2% to 2.5%. The sample is drawn from a study of monozygotic twins with inflammatory bowel disease. Study conclusions and caveats: Patient repertoires may carry noise from differing immunosuppressive treatments. Evidence failed to back one strong IBD-linked signal or clonotype. Fewer shared clonotypes with others were found in IBD patients than in healthy twins, especially with disease activity.

Sequenced sample: blood. The chain couples TRBV7-9 to TRBJ1-2; the D gene TCRdb calls, TRBD1, cannot be checked with no DNA. The source of this sequence is a human donor with ulcerative colitis or Crohn's disease, or a healthy co-twin of an affected twin (not recorded which). This CDR3 reads CASSSSAGSQGGYTF.